Each of the 13 T cell receptor beta chains below was sequenced from the same sample in a study of cytomegalovirus exposure and HLA in healthy donors. The PCR contained 60 Vbeta and 13 Jbeta primers. The assay was immunoSEQ multiplex PCR, and TCRdb's table has in-frame clones only and misses some. The sample yields some 71,000 clones, approximately 70% seen once. Source material: PBMCs. Receptors were obtained from a woman between 45 and 65 years old in good health and CMV-seropositive.

The genes are TRBV19 and TRBJ2-4, with D tentatively TRBD1 (5 bases). There are 13 residues in the CDR3. The germline V gene encodes CDR1 LNHDA and CDR2 SQIVND (reference sequence). The V and J ends lost 4 bases and 6 bases respectively, with 10 bases between them. The CDR3 here is CASSTGWGNIQYF. DNA for the CDR3: TGTGCCAGTAGTACAGGGTGGGGAAACATTCAGTACTTC. The complete variable domain, with remaining parts taken from reference TRBV19 and TRBJ2-4, reads DGGITQSPKYLFRKEGQNVTLSCEQNLNHDAMYWYRQDPGQGLRLIYYSQIVNDFQKGDIAEGYSVSREKKESFPLTVTSAQKNPTAFYLCASSTGWGNIQYFGAGTRLSVL.

The table lists this clone with a count of one. The chain joins TRBV4-3 to TRBJ1-6, with D maybe TRBD1 (6 bases). CDR3 size: 15 residues. In germline, CDR1 is LGHNA, CDR2 YSLEER. V was trimmed by 4 bases and J by 9 bases, leaving 16 bases between them. CDR3 loop: CASSRLQGEVSPLHF. CDR3 in DNA: TGCGCCAGCAGCCGCCTACAGGGAGAAGTTTCACCCCTCCACTTT.

This clone has only one observation. This rearrangement joins TRBV2 to TRBJ1-2, with TRBD1 matching over 7 bases. The CDR3 covers 15 residues. CDR1 is SNHLY, CDR2 FYNNEI, per germline. V was clipped by 5 bases and J by 5 bases; unmatched bases: 11. DNA of the CDR3: TGTGCCAGCAGTTTTTCCGGGACAGAAAAATATGGCTACACCTTC. It yields the protein CASSFSGTEKYGYTF.

The count of this clone is one. The chain carries TRBV27 and TRBJ2-1; 8 bases fit TRBD1. This CDR3 has 15 residues. V was clipped by 3 bases and J by 4 bases; unmatched bases: 5. Germline CDR1 is MNHEY and CDR2 is SMNVEV (reference sequence). CDR3 coding DNA: TGTGCCAGCAGTTTGGCGACAGGGGAGTACAATGAGCAGTTCTTC. This sequence encodes CASSLATGEYNEQFF.

The chain joins TRBV5-6 to TRBJ2-3; TRBD2 might be the D (6 bases). Germline CDR1 and CDR2: SGHDT and YYEEEE. Trimming took 4 bases from V and 7 from J, leaving 22 bases between them. The length of the CDR3 is 16 residues. In DNA form, the CDR3 reads TGTGCCAGCAGCCCCGGCGGGGTCTTGGGCTCATATACGCAGTATTTT. Encoded protein: CASSPGGVLGSYTQYF. Full variable domain (remainder filled in from reference TRBV5-6 and TRBJ2-3): DAGVTQSPTHLIKTRGQQVTLRCSPKSGHDTVSWYQQALGQGPQFIFQYYEEEERQRGNFPDRFSGHQFPNYSSELNVNALLLGDSALYLCASSPGGVLGSYTQYFGPGTRLTVL.

V usage is TRBV10-1 and J usage is TRBJ2-7; the D gene is possibly TRBD2 (5 bases). CDR1 and CDR2 from the germline V gene are WNHNN and SYGVQD (reference sequence). The CDR3 is 11 amino acids. The germline V and J ends were trimmed by 6 bases and 4 bases, with 7 bases remaining between them. The CDR3 is CASSPGYEQYF. The CDR3 DNA is TGCGCCAGCAGCCCGGGGTACGAGCAGTACTTC.

The rearrangement uses TRBV5-1 and TRBJ2-3, with 7 bases that match TRBD1. The CDR3 totals 15 residues. The V gene's germline CDR1 is SGHRS and CDR2 YFSETQ. With 4 bases clipped from V and 0 bases from J, the junction kept 5 bases outside the gene matches. The CDR3 bases are TGCGCCAGCAGCCCTTGGGACAGAAGCACAGATACGCAGTATTTT. Residues: CASSPWDRSTDTQYF.

This chain connects TRBV5-1 to TRBJ2-3, with 10 bases that match TRBD1. V gave up 2 bases and J gave up 5 bases; unmatched junction bases: 5. CDR1 is SGHRS, CDR2 YFSETQ, per germline. CDR3 length: 15 amino acids. The DNA of the CDR3 is TGCGCCAGCAGCTTTTCCAGGACAGGGGGAGATACGCAGTATTTT. Encoded protein: CASSFSRTGGDTQYF. Together with reference TRBV5-1 and TRBJ2-3, the CDR3 gives the full variable domain: KAGVTQTPRYLIKTRGQQVTLSCSPISGHRSVSWYQQTPGQGLQFLFEYFSETQRNKGNFPGRFSGRQFSNSRSEMNVSTLELGDSALYLCASSFSRTGGDTQYFGPGTRLTVL.

The chain links TRBV12-2 to TRBJ2-3; the D call of TRBD2 is as the table states it, not checked on the DNA. TRBV12-2 is a known pseudogene. The CDR3 totals 15 residues. The CDR3, as DNA: TGTGCAAGTCGCTTAGGGGATACTAGCATAGATACGCAGTATTTT. Translating gives CASRLGDTSIDTQYF.

This clone has more than one count but fewer than ten. The rearrangement links TRBV28 to TRBJ1-6; tentative D call: TRBD1 (5 bases). V lost 3 bases to trimming and J lost 17 bases, with 11 bases between them. The germline CDR1 and CDR2 sequences are MDHEN and SYDVKM. CDR3 length: 11 amino acids. The CDR3 sequence is CASSFNGGVHF. The CDR3 nucleotides are TGTGCCAGCAGTTTCAATGGGGGGGTCCACTTT.

This sequence joins TRBV5-1 and TRBJ2-5, with 10 bases fitting TRBD2. CDR1 is SGHRS, CDR2 YFSETQ, per germline. The trim removed 4 bases at V and 3 bases at J, leaving 9 bases unmatched. The CDR3 loop spans 16 amino acids. The CDR3 region has the DNA TGCGCCAGCAGCCGAAATCTAGCGGGGGAGAAAGAGACCCAGTACTTC. Its protein is CASSRNLAGEKETQYF.

The chain has TRBV10-3 and TRBJ2-1; 10 bases line up with TRBD1. This CDR3 region has 13 residues. The germline V gene has CDR1 ENHRY and CDR2 SYGVKD. Trimming took 8 bases from V and 7 from J; bases not matched to a gene: 5. Written as DNA, the CDR3 is TGTGCCATCCGGGACAGGGGTGGGAATGAGCAGTTCTTC. Its translation is CAIRDRGGNEQFF.

The chain couples TRBV10-3 to TRBJ2-1; no clear D. CDR3 size: 13 residues. Germline V gene lookup returns CDR1 ENHRY and CDR2 SYGVKD. V was pared by 10 bases and J by 6 bases, with 16 bases between. The CDR3 region is CATRYPPTNEQFF. CDR3 sequence (DNA): TGTGCCACCCGATACCCCCCTACCAATGAGCAGTTCTTC.